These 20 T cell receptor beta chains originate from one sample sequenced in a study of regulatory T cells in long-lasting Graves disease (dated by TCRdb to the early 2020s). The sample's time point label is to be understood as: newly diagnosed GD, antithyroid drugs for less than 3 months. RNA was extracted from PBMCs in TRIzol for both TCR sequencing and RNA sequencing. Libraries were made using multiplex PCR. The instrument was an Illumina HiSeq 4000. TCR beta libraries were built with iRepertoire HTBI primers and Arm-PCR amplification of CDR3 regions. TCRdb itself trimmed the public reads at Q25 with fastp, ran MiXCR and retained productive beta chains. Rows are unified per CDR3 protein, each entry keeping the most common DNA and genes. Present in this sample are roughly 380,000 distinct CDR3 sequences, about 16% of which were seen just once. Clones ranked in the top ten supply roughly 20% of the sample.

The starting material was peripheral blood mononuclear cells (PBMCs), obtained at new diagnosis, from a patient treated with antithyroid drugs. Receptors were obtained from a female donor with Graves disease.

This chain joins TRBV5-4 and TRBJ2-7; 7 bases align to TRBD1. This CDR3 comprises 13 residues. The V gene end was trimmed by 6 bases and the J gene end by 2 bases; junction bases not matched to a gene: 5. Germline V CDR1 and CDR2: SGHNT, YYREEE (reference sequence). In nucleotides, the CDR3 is TGTGCCAGCACTCGCGGACAGGCCTACGAGCAGTACTTC. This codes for CASTRGQAYEQYF.

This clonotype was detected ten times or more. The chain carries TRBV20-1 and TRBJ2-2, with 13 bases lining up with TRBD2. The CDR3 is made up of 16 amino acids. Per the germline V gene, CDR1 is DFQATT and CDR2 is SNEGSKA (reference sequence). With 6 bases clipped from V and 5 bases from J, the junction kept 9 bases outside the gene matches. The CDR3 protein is CSAILAGGPGTGELFF. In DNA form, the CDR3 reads TGCAGTGCGATACTAGCGGGAGGGCCAGGAACCGGGGAGCTGTTTTTT.

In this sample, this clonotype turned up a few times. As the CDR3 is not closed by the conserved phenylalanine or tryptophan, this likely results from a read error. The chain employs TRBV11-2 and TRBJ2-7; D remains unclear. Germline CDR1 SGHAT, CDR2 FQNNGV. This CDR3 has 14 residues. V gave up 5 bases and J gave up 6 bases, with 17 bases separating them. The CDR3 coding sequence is TGTGCCAGCAGCCCTGTGGATTCAGGTCTCGAGCAGTACTCC. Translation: CASSPVDSGLEQYS.

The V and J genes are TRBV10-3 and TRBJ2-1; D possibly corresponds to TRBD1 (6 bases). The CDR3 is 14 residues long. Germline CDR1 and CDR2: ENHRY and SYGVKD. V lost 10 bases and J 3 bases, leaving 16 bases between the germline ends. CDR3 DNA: TGTGCCAGCAGGGGACGACAGGACTACAATGAGCAGTTCTTC. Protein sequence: CASRGRQDYNEQFF.

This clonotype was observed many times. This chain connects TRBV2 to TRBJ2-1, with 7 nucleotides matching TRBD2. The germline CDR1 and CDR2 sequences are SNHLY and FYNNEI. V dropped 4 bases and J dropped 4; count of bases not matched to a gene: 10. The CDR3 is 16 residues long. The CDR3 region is CASSVQGTGGYNEQFF. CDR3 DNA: TGTGCCAGCAGTGTTCAAGGAACGGGAGGTTACAATGAGCAGTTCTTC.

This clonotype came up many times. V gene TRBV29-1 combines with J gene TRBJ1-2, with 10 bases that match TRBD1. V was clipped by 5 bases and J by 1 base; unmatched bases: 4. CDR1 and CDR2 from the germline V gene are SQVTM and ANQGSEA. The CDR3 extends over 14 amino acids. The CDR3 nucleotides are TGCAGCGTTCCCGGGACAGGGGTTAACTATGGCTACACCTTC. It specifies CSVPGTGVNYGYTF. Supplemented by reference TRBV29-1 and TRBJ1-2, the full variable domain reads SAVISQKPSRDICQRGTSLTIQCQVDSQVTMMFWYRQQPGQSLTLIATANQGSEATYESGFVIDKFPISRPNLTFSTLTVSNMSPEDSSIYLCSVPGTGVNYGYTFGSGTRLTVV.

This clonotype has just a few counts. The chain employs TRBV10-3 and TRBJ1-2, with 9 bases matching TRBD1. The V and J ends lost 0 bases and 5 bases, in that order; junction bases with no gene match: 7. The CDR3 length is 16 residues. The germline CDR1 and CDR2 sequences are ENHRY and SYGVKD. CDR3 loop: CAISESRQGEWYGYTF. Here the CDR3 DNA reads TGTGCCATCAGTGAGTCGAGACAGGGGGAATGGTATGGCTACACCTTC.

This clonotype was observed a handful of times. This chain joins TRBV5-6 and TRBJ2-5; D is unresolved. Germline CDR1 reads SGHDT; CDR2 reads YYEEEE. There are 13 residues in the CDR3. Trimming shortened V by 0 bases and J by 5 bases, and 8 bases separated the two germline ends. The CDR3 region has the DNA TGTGCCAGCAGCTTGGTGGGTTTCGAGACCCAGTACTTC. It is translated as CASSLVGFETQYF.

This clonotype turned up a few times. The CDR3 bases are TGTGCCAGTAGTATCCATAGCGGACCCCATCACAATGAGCAGTTCTTC. Translation gives CASSIHSGPHHNEQFF. This chain links TRBV19 with TRBJ2-1; possibly TRBD2 for D (6 bases). The ends were cut back, 3 bases at V and 5 bases at J, with 17 bases in the middle. Germline V gives CDR1 LNHDA, CDR2 SQIVND (reference sequence). CDR3 length equals 16 residues.

CDR3 sequence: CASSLGGQQETQYF. CDR3 DNA sequence: TGTGCCAGCAGTTTAGGGGGACAGCAAGAGACCCAGTACTTC. J is TRBJ2-5 and V is TRBV12-3 or TRBV12-4; 7 nucleotides align to TRBD1. This CDR3 has 14 residues. J gave up 2 bases and V 1 base, and 1 base lay outside the gene matches.

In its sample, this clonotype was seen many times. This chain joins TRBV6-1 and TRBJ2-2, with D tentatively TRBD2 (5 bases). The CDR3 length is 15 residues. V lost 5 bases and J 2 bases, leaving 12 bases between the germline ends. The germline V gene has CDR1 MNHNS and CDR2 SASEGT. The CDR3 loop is CASSITGINTGELFF. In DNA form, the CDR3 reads TGTGCCAGCAGTATAACCGGGATCAACACCGGGGAGCTGTTTTTT.

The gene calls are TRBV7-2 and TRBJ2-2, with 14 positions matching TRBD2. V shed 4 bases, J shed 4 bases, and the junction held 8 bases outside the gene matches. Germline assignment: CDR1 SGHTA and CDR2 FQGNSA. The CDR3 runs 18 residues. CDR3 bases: TGTGCCAGCAGCTCCCGACTAGCGGGAGGGCGTCCCACCGGGGAGCTGTTTTTT. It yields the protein CASSSRLAGGRPTGELFF.

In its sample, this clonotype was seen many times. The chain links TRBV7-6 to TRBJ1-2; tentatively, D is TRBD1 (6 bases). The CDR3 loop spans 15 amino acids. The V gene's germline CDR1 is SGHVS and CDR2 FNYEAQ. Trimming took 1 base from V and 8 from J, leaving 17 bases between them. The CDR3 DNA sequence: TGTGCCAGCAGCTTAGTGGGCAGGGGCAGAGGAGGCTACACCTTC. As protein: CASSLVGRGRGGYTF.

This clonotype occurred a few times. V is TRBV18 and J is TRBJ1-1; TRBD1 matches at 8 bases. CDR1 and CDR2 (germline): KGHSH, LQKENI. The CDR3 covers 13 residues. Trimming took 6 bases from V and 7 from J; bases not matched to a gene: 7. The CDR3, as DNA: TGTGCCAGCTCCTCGGGACAGGAGCTTGAAGCTTTCTTT. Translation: CASSSGQELEAFF.

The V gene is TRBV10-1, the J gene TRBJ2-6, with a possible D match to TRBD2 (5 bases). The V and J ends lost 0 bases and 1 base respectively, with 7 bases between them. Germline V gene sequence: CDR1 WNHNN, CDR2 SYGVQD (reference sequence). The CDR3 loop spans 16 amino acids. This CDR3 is CASSESSGSGANVLTF. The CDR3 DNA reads TGCGCCAGCAGTGAGTCTTCGGGGTCTGGGGCCAACGTCCTGACTTTC.

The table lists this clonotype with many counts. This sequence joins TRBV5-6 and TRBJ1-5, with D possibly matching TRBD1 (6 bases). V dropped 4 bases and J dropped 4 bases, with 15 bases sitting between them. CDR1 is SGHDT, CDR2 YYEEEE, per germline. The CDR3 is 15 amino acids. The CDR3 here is CASSRLGGANQPQHF. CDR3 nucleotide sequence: TGTGCCAGCAGCCGCCTGGGGGGGGCGAATCAGCCCCAGCATTTT.

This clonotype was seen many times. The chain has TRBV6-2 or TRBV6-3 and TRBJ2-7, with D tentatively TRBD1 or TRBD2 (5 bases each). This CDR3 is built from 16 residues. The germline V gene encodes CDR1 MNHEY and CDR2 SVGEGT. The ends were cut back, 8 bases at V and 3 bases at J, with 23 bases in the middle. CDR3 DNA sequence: TGTGCCAGCTCTCCAGAGGGGTTGGGGGTTTTCTACGAGCAGTACTTC. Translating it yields CASSPEGLGVFYEQYF.

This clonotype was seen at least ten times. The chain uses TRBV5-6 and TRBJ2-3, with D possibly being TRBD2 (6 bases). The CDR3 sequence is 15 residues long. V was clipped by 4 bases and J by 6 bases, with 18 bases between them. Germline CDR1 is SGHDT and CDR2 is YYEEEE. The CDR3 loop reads CASSRRIGRRDTQYF. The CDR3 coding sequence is TGTGCCAGCAGCCGCCGGATAGGGAGGAGGGATACGCAGTATTTT.

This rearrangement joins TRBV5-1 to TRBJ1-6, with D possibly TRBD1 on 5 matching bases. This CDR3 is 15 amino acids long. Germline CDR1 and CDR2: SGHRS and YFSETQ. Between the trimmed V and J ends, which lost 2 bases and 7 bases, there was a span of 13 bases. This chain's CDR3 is CASSLTGRQNSPLHF. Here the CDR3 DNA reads TGCGCCAGCAGCTTAACGGGACGGCAAAATTCACCCCTCCACTTT.

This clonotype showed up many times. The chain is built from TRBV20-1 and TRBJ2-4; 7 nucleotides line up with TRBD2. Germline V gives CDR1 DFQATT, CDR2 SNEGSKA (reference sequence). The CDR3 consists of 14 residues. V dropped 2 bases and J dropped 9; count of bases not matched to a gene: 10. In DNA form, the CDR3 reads TGCAGTGCTAGAAATCAAGGACTAGTAGGCATTCAGTACTTC. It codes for CSARNQGLVGIQYF.